Detailed here is one TCR beta chain. These data are taken from a study of blood T cell repertoires in COVID-19. Study summary: The origin of the acute and convalescent COVID-19 samples was the United States, Italy and Spain. Nucleic acid was either cDNA or gDNA, and it came from T cells, B-cell-depleted T cells, or PBMCs.

CDR3 length: 15 residues. V shed 1 base and J shed 8 bases, with 18 bases lying between them. Germline assignment: CDR1 LGHDT and CDR2 YNNKEL (reference sequence). As processed by the authors: It was from reference gene primer amplification that nucleated cell counts were estimated. Some clones are missing from TCRdb's copy, which holds only in-frame ones; the method was immunoSEQ multiplex PCR. V and J calls and clone size are those listed in that table; D and trimming were worked out from the DNA. The top ten clones hold roughly 4% of a sample with about 150,000 clones, about 85% of them seen once.

This sequence joins TRBV3-1 (or the pseudogene TRBV3-2) and TRBJ2-7, with D possibly matching TRBD1 (5 bases). The TCR was taken from a woman aged 55-69 years with active or convalescent COVID-19. Sequencing used peripheral blood. CDR3 protein: CASSQAVQGSWKQYF. CDR3 nucleotide sequence: TGTGCCAGCAGCCAAGCTGTGCAGGGATCCTGGAAGCAGTACTTC.